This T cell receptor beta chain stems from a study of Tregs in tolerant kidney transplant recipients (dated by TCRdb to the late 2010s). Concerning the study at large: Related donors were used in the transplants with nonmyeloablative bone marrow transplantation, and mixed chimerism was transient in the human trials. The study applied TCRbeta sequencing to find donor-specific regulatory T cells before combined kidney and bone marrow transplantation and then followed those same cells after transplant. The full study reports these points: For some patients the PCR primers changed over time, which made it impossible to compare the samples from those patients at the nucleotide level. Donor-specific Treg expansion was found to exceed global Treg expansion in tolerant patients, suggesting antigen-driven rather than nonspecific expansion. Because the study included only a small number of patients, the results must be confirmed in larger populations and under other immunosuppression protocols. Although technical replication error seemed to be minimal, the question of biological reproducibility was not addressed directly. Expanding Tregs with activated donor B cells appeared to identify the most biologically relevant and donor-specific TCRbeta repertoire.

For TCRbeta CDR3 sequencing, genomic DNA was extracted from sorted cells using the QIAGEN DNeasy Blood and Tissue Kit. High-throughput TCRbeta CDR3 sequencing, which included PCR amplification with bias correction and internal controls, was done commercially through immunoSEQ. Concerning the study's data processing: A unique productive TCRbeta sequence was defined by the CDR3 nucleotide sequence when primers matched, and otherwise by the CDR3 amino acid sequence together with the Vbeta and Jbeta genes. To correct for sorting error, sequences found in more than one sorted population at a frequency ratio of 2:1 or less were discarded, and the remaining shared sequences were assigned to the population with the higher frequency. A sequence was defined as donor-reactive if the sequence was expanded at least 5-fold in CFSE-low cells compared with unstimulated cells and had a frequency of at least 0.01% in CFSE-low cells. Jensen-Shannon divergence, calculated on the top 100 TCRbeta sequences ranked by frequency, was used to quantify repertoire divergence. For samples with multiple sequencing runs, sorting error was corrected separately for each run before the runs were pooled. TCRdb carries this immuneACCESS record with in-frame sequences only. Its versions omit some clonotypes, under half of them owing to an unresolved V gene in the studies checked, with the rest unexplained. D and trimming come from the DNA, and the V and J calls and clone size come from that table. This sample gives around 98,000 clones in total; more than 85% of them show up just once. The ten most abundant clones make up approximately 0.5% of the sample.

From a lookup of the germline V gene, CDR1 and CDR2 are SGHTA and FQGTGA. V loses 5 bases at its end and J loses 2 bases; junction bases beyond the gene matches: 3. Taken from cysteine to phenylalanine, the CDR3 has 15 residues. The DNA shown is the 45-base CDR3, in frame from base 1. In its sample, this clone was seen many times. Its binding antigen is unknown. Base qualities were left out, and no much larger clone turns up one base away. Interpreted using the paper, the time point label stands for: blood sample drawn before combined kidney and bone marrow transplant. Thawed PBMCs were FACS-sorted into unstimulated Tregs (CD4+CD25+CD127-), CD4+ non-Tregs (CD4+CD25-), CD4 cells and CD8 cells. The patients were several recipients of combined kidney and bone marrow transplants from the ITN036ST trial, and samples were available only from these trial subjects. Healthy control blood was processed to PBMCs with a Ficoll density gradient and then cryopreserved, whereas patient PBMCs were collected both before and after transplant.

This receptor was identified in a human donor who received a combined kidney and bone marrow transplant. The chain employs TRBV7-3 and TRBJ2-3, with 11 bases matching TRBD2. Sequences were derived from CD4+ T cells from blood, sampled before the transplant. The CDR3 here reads CASSRLAGYTDTQYF. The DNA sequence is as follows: TGTGCCAGCAGCCGACTAGCGGGGTACACAGATACGCAGTATTTT.